Presented here are 20 T cell receptor beta chains from one specimen sequenced in a study of response to subunit inactivated influenza vaccine. TCRdb redid the calling of the RT-PCR reads with MiXCR, one entry per CDR3 protein. The sample holds around 470,000 distinct CDR3 sequences, around 7.7% seen once. The sequences come from PBMCs from blood, collected about 23 months after vaccination. These receptors were obtained from a man aged 50-75 years who received an inactivated influenza vaccine.

The table lists this clonotype with a few counts. The V and J genes are TRBV27 and TRBJ2-3; TRBD2 matches 8 bases. The V gene end was trimmed by 4 bases and the J gene end by 0 bases; junction bases not matched to a gene: 12. In germline, CDR1 is MNHEY, CDR2 SMNVEV (reference sequence). This CDR3 has 18 residues. This CDR3 is CASSSPRGGGPSTDTQYF. In DNA, the CDR3 is TGTGCCAGCAGTTCACCCAGGGGCGGGGGGCCTAGCACAGATACGCAGTATTTT.

This chain links TRBV5-1 with TRBJ1-1, with a tentative D call TRBD1 (6 bases). This CDR3 has 14 amino acids. V was pared by 2 bases and J by 1 base, with 9 bases between. Germline CDR1 reads SGHRS; CDR2 reads YFSETQ. CDR3 in DNA: TGCGCCAGCAGCTTTATGACAGGGAACACTGAAGCTTTCTTT. Its protein is CASSFMTGNTEAFF.

The chain links TRBV10-3 to TRBJ2-7; D remains ambiguous. The CDR3 is 12 amino acids. Trimming pared 10 bases from V and 1 base from J, leaving 11 bases between. Germline-derived CDR1 and CDR2 are ENHRY and SYGVKD. CDR3 DNA sequence: TGTGCCACGGTGGGGTCTTCCTACGAGCAGTACTTC. Encoded protein: CATVGSSYEQYF.

V and J are TRBV15 and TRBJ2-1, with 12 bases identical to TRBD2. The CDR3 has 15 residues. The trim removed 3 bases at V and 6 bases at J, leaving 3 bases unmatched. Germline V gene lookup returns CDR1 LNHNV and CDR2 YYDKDF (reference sequence). CDR3 protein: CATSRTSGGINEQFF. In nucleotides, the CDR3 is TGTGCCACCAGCAGGACTAGCGGGGGAATCAATGAGCAGTTCTTC.

This clonotype was found a few times. The chain combines TRBV2 with TRBJ2-6; D is perhaps TRBD2 (5 bases). Germline lookup yields CDR1 SNHLY and CDR2 FYNNEI. Trimming removed 6 bases at V and 11 bases at J, with 17 bases between. CDR3 length: 14 residues. The DNA for the CDR3 is TGTGCCAGCAGCCCCCTAGGCGGACTGTACGTCCTGACTTTC. Translating gives CASSPLGGLYVLTF. Full variable domain (rest looked up from reference TRBV2 and TRBJ2-6): EPEVTQTPSHQVTQMGQEVILRCVPISNHLYFYWYRQILGQKVEFLVSFYNNEISEKSEIFDDQFSVERPDGSNFTLKIRSTKLEDSAMYFCASSPLGGLYVLTFGAGSRLTVL.

This clonotype was counted between two and nine times. The chain has TRBV5-1 and TRBJ2-7; perhaps TRBD1 as D (6 bases). Germline CDR1 SGHRS, CDR2 YFSETQ. The V end lost 3 bases, the J end lost 2 bases, and 12 bases lay between the germline ends. The CDR3 is made up of 14 amino acids. CDR3 sequence (DNA): TGCGCCAGCAGCTCGAGGACAGATGCCTACGAGCAGTACTTC. As protein: CASSSRTDAYEQYF.

The chain carries TRBV4-3 and TRBJ2-7; 11 nucleotides agree with TRBD2. V was pared by 0 bases and J by 5 bases, with 6 bases of the junction left unmatched. The CDR3 is 16 residues long. Germline lookup yields CDR1 LGHNA and CDR2 YSLEER. DNA for the CDR3: TGCGCCAGCAGCCAAGATCTGGCTAGCGGGAGGCACGAGCAGTACTTC. Translation: CASSQDLASGRHEQYF.

At least ten counts were recorded for this clonotype. The chain employs TRBV15 and TRBJ2-7; 10 bases map to TRBD2. Germline V gives CDR1 LNHNV, CDR2 YYDKDF (reference sequence). J was trimmed by 3 bases and V by 0 bases; bases with no gene match: 5. The CDR3 sequence is 16 residues long. As DNA, the CDR3 is TGTGCCACCAGCAGAGACAAGCGGGAGGGATTCTACGAGCAGTACTTC. Amino acid sequence: CATSRDKREGFYEQYF.

This clonotype was recorded at least ten times. The rearrangement uses TRBV29-1 and TRBJ2-5; 11 positions match TRBD2. This CDR3 is built from 13 residues. The J segment lost 7 bases and the V segment lost 2 bases, leaving 3 bases of the junction unmatched. The germline CDR1 and CDR2 sequences are SQVTM and ANQGSEA. The CDR3 reads CSVETSGSGTQYF. Written as DNA, the CDR3 is TGCAGCGTTGAAACTAGCGGGAGCGGGACCCAGTACTTC.

The gene calls are TRBV21-1 and TRBJ2-5; TRBD2 is the table's D call, not checked against the DNA. TRBV21-1 has pseudogene status. CDR3 size: 17 residues. CDR3 nucleotides: TGTGCCAGCAGCAAAGGGGGACTAGCGGGGGATAAAGAGACCCAGTACTTC. Translating gives CASSKGGLAGDKETQYF.

In its sample, this clonotype was seen many times. The rearrangement joins TRBV20-1 to TRBJ1-1; D unresolved. The V gene's germline CDR1 is DFQATT and CDR2 SNEGSKA (reference sequence). The germline V and J ends were trimmed by 2 bases and 1 base, with 5 bases remaining between them. The CDR3 contains 12 residues. As DNA, the CDR3 is TGCAGTGCTAGACGGCAGAACACTGAAGCTTTCTTT. Translated: CSARRQNTEAFF.

This clonotype has a count of ten or more. The chain couples TRBV30 to TRBJ2-7, with a possible D match to TRBD2 (5 bases). CDR3 length equals 14 residues. Trimming left V 4 bases short and J 2 bases short, with 15 bases between. Germline CDR1 is GTSNPN and CDR2 is SVGIG (reference sequence). The CDR3 reads CAWTAVPRTYEQYF. For the CDR3, the DNA is TGTGCCTGGACAGCGGTACCGAGGACCTACGAGCAGTACTTC. Using reference TRBV30 and TRBJ2-7 for the parts outside the CDR3, the full variable domain is SQTIHQWPATLVQPVGSPLSLECTVEGTSNPNLYWYRQAAGRGLQLLFYSVGIGQISSEVPQNLSASRPQDRQFILSSKKLLLSDSGFYLCAWTAVPRTYEQYFGPGTRLTVT.

This clonotype was seen many times. One end of the junction is discordant with germline, which a read error may explain. The chain has TRBV7-2 and TRBJ2-1, with D possibly being TRBD2 (6 bases). Per germline, CDR1 SGHTA and CDR2 FQGNSA. The CDR3 covers 13 residues. The CDR3 DNA sequence: TGTGCCAGCAGCCAAGGGTTGTGGGGGGTCTTGGTCTTC. This codes for CASSQGLWGVLVF.

This clonotype has a count of ten or more. The rearrangement uses TRBV7-6 and TRBJ1-3, with a possible D match to TRBD1 (5 bases). Germline V gives CDR1 SGHVS, CDR2 FNYEAQ. This CDR3 contains 15 residues. Between the trimmed V and J ends, which lost 3 bases and 0 bases, there was a span of 9 bases. The CDR3 coding sequence is TGTGCCAGCAGCTTGCAGGGTTTCTCTGGAAACACCATATATTTT. This translates into CASSLQGFSGNTIYF.

This clonotype appeared a few times. The genes are TRBV7-6 and TRBJ2-1, with 10 bases fitting TRBD2. V was pared by 1 base and J by 8 bases, with 8 bases of the junction left unmatched. This CDR3 contains 16 residues. Germline V gives CDR1 SGHVS, CDR2 FNYEAQ. Written as DNA, the CDR3 is TGTGCCAGCAGCTTAGAAGGAGCGGGAGGGTGGTATGAGCAGTTCTTC. Amino acid sequence: CASSLEGAGGWYEQFF.

This clonotype was detected a few times. The V gene is TRBV15, the J gene TRBJ2-2; D possibly corresponds to TRBD1 (6 bases). The germline V and J ends were trimmed by 0 bases and 0 bases, with 8 bases remaining between them. Germline V gives CDR1 LNHNV, CDR2 YYDKDF (reference sequence). The CDR3 has 16 amino acids. CDR3 in amino acids: CATSRETGTNTGELFF. CDR3 nucleotide sequence: TGTGCCACCAGCAGAGAAACAGGGACGAACACCGGGGAGCTGTTTTTT.

The chain has TRBV20-1 and TRBJ2-3, with TRBD2 identical over 12 bases. Germline assignment: CDR1 DFQATT and CDR2 SNEGSKA (reference sequence). The CDR3 runs to 15 residues. The trim removed 1 base at V and 7 bases at J, leaving 6 bases unmatched. CDR3 protein: CSARASGGARHTQYF. The CDR3 nucleotides are TGCAGTGCTAGAGCTAGCGGGGGGGCCCGGCATACGCAGTATTTT.

This clonotype was picked up a small number of times. The gene calls are TRBV20-1 and TRBJ1-5, with TRBD1 as a possible D gene (6 bases). Looked up from germline, CDR1 is DFQATT and CDR2 is SNEGSKA (reference sequence). Trimming stripped 5 bases from V and 6 bases from J, with 20 bases between. This CDR3 region has 15 residues. CDR3 nucleotide sequence: TGCAGTGCTTTGGCCCCGGACAGCCAGCGTCAGCCCCAGCATTTT. As protein: CSALAPDSQRQPQHF.

This clonotype occurred a few times. The chain is built from TRBV7-9 and TRBJ2-1; D remains unclear. CDR3 length: 12 amino acids. The V and J ends lost 5 bases and 9 bases respectively, with 11 bases between them. Germline-derived CDR1 and CDR2 are SEHNR and FQNEAQ (reference sequence). This chain's CDR3 is CASSKGLSEQFF. The CDR3 DNA is TGTGCCAGCAGCAAAGGCCTCTCTGAGCAGTTCTTC.

The table lists this clonotype with a few counts. Here the CDR3 reads CASSGRYDNEQFF. CDR3 DNA sequence: TGTGCCAGCAGCGGAAGGTATGACAATGAGCAGTTCTTC. V usage is TRBV9 and J usage is TRBJ2-1; unclear D gene. This CDR3 spans 13 amino acids. Germline V lookup: CDR1 SGDLS, CDR2 YYNGEE. V lost 3 bases and J lost 5, with 9 bases in between.